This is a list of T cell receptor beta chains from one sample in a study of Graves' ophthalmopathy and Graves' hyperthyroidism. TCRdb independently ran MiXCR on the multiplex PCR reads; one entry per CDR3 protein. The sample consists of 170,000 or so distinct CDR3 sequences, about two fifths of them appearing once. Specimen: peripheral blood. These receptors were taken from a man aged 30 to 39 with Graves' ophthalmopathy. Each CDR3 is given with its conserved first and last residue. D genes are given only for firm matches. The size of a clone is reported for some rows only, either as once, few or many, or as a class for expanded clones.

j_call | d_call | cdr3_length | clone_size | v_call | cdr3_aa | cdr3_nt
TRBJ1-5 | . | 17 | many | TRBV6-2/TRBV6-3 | CASSFTTGTSSNQPQHF | TGTGCCAGCAGTTTTACCACCGGGACATCGAGCAATCAGCCCCAGCATTTT
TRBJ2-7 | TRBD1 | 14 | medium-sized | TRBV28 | CASDRGDSLYEQYF | TGTGCCAGCGACCGTGGGGACAGTCTCTACGAGCAGTACTTC
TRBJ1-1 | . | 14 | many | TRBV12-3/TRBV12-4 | CASSLSSMNTEAFF | TGTGCCAGCAGTTTAAGCAGCATGAACACTGAAGCTTTCTTT
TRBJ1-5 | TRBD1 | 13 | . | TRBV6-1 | CASSQTQGGPQHF | TGTGCCAGCAGTCAGACCCAGGGGGGGCCCCAGCATTTT
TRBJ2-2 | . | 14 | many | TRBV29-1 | CSVANRARTGELFF | TGCAGCGTGGCCAACAGGGCGCGCACCGGGGAGCTGTTTTTT
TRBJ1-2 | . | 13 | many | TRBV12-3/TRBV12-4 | CASRQAGVYGYTF | TGTGCCAGTAGACAGGCAGGGGTCTATGGCTACACCTTC
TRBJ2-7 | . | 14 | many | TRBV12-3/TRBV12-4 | CASSDPKVPYEQYF | TGTGCCAGCAGTGACCCCAAAGTCCCCTACGAGCAGTACTTC
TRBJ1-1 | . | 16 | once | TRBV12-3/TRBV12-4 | CASSVDPGRLNTEAFF | TGTGCCAGCAGCGTGGACCCCGGACGGTTGAACACCGAAGCTTTCTTT
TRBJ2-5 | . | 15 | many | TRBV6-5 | CASSYGGVGGETQYF | TGTGCCAGCAGTTACGGCGGGGTAGGCGGAGAGACCCAGTACTTC
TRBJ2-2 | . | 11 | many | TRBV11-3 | CASRTTGELFF | TGTGCCAGCAGAACGACCGGGGAGCTGTTTTTT
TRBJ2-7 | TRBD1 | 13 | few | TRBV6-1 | CASRGLGQPTQYF | TGTGCCAGCAGGGGATTGGGACAGCCCACGCAGTACTTC
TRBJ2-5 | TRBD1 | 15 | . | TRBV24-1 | CATSERTGGRETQYF | TGTGCCACCAGTGAACGGACAGGGGGGAGAGAGACCCAGTACTTC
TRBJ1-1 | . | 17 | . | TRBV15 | CATSETSQGLSNTEAFF | TGTGCCACCAGCGAGACATCACAGGGCTTGTCGAACACTGAAGCTTTCTTT
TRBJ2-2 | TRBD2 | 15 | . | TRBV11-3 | CASSSPSGAPGELFF | TGTGCCAGCAGCTCACCTAGCGGGGCCCCCGGGGAGCTGTTTTTT
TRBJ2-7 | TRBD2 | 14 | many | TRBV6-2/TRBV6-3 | CASSRLAGIYEQYF | TGTGCCAGCAGCCGACTAGCGGGAATCTACGAGCAGTACTTC
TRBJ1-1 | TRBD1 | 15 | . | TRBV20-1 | CSARTRDRGPTEAFF | TGCAGTGCTAGAACCAGGGACAGGGGGCCCACTGAAGCTTTCTTT
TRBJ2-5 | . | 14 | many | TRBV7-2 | CASSLEGSRPTQYF | TGTGCCAGCAGCTTAGAAGGCTCCAGACCGACCCAGTACTTC
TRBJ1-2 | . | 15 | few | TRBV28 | CAIQTTVLLNYGYTF | TGTGCCATCCAGACGACAGTTCTTCTTAACTATGGCTACACCTTC
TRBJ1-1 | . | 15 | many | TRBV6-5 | CASSRGPPGEAEAFF | TGTGCCAGCAGTCGGGGTCCTCCGGGGGAGGCTGAAGCTTTCTTT
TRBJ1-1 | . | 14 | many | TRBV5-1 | CASRPDSPGTEAFF | TGCGCCAGCAGACCAGACTCACCGGGCACTGAAGCTTTCTTT
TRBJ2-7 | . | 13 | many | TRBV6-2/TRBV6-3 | CASERSGSYEQYF | TGTGCCAGCGAGCGCAGCGGCTCCTACGAGCAGTACTTC
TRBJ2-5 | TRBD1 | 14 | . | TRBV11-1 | CASSRDRIGETQYF | TGTGCCAGCAGCCGGGACAGGATTGGCGAGACCCAGTACTTC
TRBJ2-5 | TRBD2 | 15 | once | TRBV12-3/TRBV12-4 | CASSSPTSGQETQYF | TGTGCCAGCAGCAGCCCTACTAGCGGGCAAGAGACCCAGTACTTC
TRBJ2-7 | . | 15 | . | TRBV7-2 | CATSRDSMGIYEQYF | TGTGCCACATCAAGGGACTCCATGGGGATATACGAGCAGTACTTC
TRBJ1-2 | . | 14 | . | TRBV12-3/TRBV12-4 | CASSLKGLPYGYTF | TGTGCCAGCAGTTTGAAGGGACTTCCCTATGGCTACACCTTC
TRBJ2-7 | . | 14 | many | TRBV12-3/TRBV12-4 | CASRRDISSYEQYF | TGTGCCAGCCGGAGAGACATAAGCTCCTACGAGCAGTACTTC
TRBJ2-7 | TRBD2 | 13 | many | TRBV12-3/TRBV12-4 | CASRVTSWGEQYF | TGTGCCAGCAGGGTGACTAGCTGGGGCGAGCAGTACTTC
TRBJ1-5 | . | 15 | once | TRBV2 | CASSVDTPSNQPQHF | TGTGCCAGCAGTGTTGACACCCCTAGCAATCAGCCCCAGCATTTT
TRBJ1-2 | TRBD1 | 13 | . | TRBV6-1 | CASSEVGGEGYTF | TGTGCCAGCAGTGAAGTAGGGGGCGAAGGCTACACCTTC
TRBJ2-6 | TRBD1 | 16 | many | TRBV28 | CASRTGLEGRANVLTF | TGTGCCAGCAGGACAGGGTTAGAGGGTAGGGCCAACGTCCTGACTTTC
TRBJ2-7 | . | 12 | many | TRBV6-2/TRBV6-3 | CASSPADELRYF | TGTGCCAGCAGCCCCGCCGACGAACTACGGTACTTC
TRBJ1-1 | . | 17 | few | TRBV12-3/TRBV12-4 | CASTPVGGRPLNTEAFF | TGTGCCAGCACTCCTGTCGGCGGACGGCCCTTGAACACTGAAGCTTTCTTT
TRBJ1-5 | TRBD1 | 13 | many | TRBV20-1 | CSAHERQGRPQHF | TGCAGTGCTCATGAACGACAGGGAAGGCCCCAGCATTTT
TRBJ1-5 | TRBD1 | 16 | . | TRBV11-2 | CASSDTGVLGNQPQHF | TGTGCCAGCAGCGACACAGGGGTCTTGGGCAATCAGCCCCAGCATTTT
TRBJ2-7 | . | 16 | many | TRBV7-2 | CASSLGPTGQNYEQYF | TGTGCCAGCAGCTTAGGGCCGACAGGCCAGAACTACGAGCAGTACTTC
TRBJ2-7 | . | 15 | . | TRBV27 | CASSLSGAHAYEQYF | TGTGCCAGCAGTTTATCGGGAGCCCACGCCTACGAGCAGTACTTC
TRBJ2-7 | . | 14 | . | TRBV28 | CASSLAARAGEQYF | TGTGCCAGCAGTTTAGCAGCCAGGGCGGGAGAGCAGTACTTC
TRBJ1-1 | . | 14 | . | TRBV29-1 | CSVETGDKNTEAFF | TGCAGCGTTGAGACAGGAGATAAGAACACTGAAGCTTTCTTT
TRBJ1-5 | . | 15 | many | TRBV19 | CASSAGGGLSQPQHF | TGTGCCAGTAGTGCGGGAGGGGGGCTCAGTCAGCCCCAGCATTTT
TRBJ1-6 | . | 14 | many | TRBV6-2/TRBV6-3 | CASRSWQDNSPLHF | TGTGCCAGTAGAAGTTGGCAAGATAATTCACCCCTCCACTTT
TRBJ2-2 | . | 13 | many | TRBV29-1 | CSVGTSNTGELFF | TGCAGCGTCGGGACATCGAACACCGGGGAGCTGTTTTTT
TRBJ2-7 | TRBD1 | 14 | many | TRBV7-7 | CASSPLTGPNEQYF | TGTGCTAGCAGCCCACTGACAGGGCCCAACGAGCAGTACTTC
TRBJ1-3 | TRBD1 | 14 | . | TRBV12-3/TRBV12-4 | CASRRQGSGNTIYF | TGTGCCAGCAGAAGACAGGGATCTGGAAACACCATATATTTT
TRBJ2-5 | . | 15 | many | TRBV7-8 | CASSRGRTSWETQYF | TGTGCCAGCAGCCGCGGAAGAACCTCGTGGGAGACCCAGTACTTC
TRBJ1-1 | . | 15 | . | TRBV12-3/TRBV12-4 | CASSVEEMSNTEAFF | TGTGCCAGCAGCGTAGAGGAGATGTCGAACACTGAAGCTTTCTTT
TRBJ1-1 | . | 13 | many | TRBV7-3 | CASRLTAHTEAFF | TGTGCCAGCAGACTAACGGCCCACACTGAAGCTTTCTTT
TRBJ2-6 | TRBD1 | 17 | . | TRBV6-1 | CASSPTGLFSGANVLTF | TGTGCCAGCAGTCCGACAGGGCTCTTCTCTGGGGCCAACGTCCTGACTTTC
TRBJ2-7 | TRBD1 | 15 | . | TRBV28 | CASSLGQGNPYEQYF | TGTGCCAGCAGTTTGGGACAGGGGAATCCCTACGAGCAGTACTTC
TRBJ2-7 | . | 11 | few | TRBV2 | CASTLDYEQYF | TGTGCCAGCACCCTTGATTACGAGCAGTACTTC
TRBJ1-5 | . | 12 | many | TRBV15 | CATSFYGQPQHF | TGTGCCACCAGCTTTTACGGTCAGCCCCAGCATTTT
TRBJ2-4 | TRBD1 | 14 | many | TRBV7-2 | CASSLADRENIQYF | TGTGCCAGCAGCTTAGCGGACAGGGAAAACATTCAGTACTTC
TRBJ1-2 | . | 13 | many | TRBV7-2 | CASSLTLDYGYTF | TGTGCCAGCAGCTTAACACTGGACTATGGCTACACCTTC
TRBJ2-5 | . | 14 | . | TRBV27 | CASRRVWSQETQYF | TGTGCCAGCAGAAGGGTTTGGAGCCAAGAGACCCAGTACTTC
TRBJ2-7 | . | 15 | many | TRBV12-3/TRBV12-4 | CASSPRRQGRNEQYF | TGTGCCAGCAGCCCAAGACGGCAGGGGAGGAACGAGCAGTACTTC
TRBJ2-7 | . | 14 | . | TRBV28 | CASSPMTENYEQYF | TGTGCCAGCAGCCCAATGACAGAGAACTACGAGCAGTACTTC